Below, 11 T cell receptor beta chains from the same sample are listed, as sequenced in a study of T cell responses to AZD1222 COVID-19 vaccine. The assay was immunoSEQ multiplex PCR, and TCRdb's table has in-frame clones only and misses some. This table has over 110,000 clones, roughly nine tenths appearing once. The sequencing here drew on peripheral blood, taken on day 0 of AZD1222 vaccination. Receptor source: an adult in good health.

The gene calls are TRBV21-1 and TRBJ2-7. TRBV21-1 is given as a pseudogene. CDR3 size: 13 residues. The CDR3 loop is CASSALGNYEQYF. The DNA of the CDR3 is TGTGCCAGCAGCGCCCTGGGGAACTACGAGCAGTACTTC.

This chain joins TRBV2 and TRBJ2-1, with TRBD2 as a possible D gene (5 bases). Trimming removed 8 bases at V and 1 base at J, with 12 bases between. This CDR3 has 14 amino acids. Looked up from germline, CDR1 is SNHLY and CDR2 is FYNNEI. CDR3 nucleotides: TGTGCCAGCCTTGGGGAGCTATCCTACAATGAGCAGTTCTTC. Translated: CASLGELSYNEQFF. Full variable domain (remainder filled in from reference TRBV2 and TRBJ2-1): EPEVTQTPSHQVTQMGQEVILRCVPISNHLYFYWYRQILGQKVEFLVSFYNNEISEKSEIFDDQFSVERPDGSNFTLKIRSTKLEDSAMYFCASLGELSYNEQFFGPGTRLTVL.

The CDR3 DNA follows: TGTGCCAGCAGCTCCGGACAGGGGAGGTCCGGGGAGCTGTTTTTT. It translates to CASSSGQGRSGELFF. The chain joins TRBV7-9 to TRBJ2-2; 9 bases match TRBD1. Germline V gene data show CDR1 as SEHNR and CDR2 as FQNEAQ (reference sequence). The ends lost 4 bases at V and 6 bases at J; junction bases unmatched: 6. CDR3 length: 15 amino acids.

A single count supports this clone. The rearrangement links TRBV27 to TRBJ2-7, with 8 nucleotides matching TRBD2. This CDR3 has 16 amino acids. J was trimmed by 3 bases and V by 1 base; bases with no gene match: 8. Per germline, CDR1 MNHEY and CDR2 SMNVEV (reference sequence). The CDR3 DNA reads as TGTGCCAGCAGTTTATGGGGGGCGGGACTAGTCTACGAGCAGTACTTC. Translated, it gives CASSLWGAGLVYEQYF.

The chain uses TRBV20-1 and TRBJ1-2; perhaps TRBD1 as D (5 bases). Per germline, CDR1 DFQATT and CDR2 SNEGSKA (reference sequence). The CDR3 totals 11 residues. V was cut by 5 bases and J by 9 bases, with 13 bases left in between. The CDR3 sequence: CSARLDSRYTF. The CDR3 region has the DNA TGCAGTGCTCGTTTAGACAGTCGCTACACCTTC.

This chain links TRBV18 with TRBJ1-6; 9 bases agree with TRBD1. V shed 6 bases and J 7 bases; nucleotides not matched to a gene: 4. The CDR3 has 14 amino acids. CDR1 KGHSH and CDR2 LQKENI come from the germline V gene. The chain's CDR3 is CASSQDRGNSPLHF. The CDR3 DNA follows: TGTGCCAGCTCGCAGGACAGGGGCAATTCACCCCTCCACTTT.

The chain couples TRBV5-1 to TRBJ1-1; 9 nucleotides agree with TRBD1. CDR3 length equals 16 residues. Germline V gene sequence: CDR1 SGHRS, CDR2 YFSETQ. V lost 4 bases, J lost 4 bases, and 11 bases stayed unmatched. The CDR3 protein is CASSGGTGRSGTEAFF. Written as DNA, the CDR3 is TGCGCCAGCAGCGGAGGGACAGGGCGTAGTGGCACTGAAGCTTTCTTT.

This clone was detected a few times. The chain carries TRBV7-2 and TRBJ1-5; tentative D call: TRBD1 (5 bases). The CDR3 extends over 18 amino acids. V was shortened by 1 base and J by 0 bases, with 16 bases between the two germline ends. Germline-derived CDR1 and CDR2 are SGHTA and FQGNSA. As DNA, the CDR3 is TGTGCCAGCAGCTTAGACGGGTGGGGGACTTATAGCAATCAGCCCCAGCATTTT. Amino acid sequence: CASSLDGWGTYSNQPQHF.

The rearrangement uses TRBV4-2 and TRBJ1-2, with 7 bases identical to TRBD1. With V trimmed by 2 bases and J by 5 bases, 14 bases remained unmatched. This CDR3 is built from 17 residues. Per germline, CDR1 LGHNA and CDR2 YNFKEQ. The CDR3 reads CASSQNSQGGVVYGYTF. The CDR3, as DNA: TGTGCCAGCAGCCAAAATTCCCAGGGGGGGGTAGTATATGGCTACACCTTC.

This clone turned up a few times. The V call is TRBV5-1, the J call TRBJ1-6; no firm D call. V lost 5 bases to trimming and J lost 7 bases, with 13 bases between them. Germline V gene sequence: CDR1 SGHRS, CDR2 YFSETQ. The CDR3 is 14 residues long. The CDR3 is CASRLSSWNSPLHF. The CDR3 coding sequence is TGCGCCAGCAGGTTAAGCAGTTGGAATTCACCCCTCCACTTT.

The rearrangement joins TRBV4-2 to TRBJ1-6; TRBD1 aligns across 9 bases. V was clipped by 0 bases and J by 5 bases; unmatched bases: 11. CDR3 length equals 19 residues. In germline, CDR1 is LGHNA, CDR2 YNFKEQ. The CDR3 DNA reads TGTGCCAGCAGCCAAGAGCTCCGGGGACAGGGCAGGAATAATTCACCCCTCCACTTT. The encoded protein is CASSQELRGQGRNNSPLHF.